This T cell receptor beta chain was sequenced for a study of human T cells and chemical hapten exposure. Ten or more counts support this clonotype. Time point of the sample: patch test 1, 2 weeks after DPC sensitization. Treatment defined: therapeutic diphenylcyclopropenone sensitization with weekly scalp DPC. In TCRdb, the RACE reads were re-called with MiXCR into one record per CDR3 protein. The repertoire consists of 380,000 or so distinct CDR3 sequences, with about 4.8% occurring once and the leading ten covering under 3%. Trimming at V came to 7 bases and at J to 3 bases, leaving 4 bases not matched to a gene. Germline CDR1 MNHEY, CDR2 SVGAGI. The CDR3 is 14 amino acids.

This clonotype was obtained from a woman in her fifties or sixties with alopecia areata. Some clones in this sample may be carry-over from other donors' samples. Sequencing was performed on whole blood, taken in connection with sensitization to the hapten diphenylcyclopropenone (DPC). This rearrangement joins TRBV6-5 to TRBJ2-2; 8 bases map to TRBD1. CDR3 amino acids: CASTRTGYTGELFF. The CDR3 DNA follows: TGTGCCAGCACCCGGACAGGGTACACCGGGGAGCTGTTTTTT.